These T cell receptor beta chains were read from a single sample in a study of T cell responses to AZD1222 COVID-19 vaccine. TCRdb keeps only in-frame clones here, not all; method: immunoSEQ multiplex PCR. The data contain 130,000 to 150,000 clones, more than 85% of them singletons. The sequenced sample was peripheral blood, obtained after recovery from COVID-19. All receptors come from an adult who had recovered from COVID-19. Each CDR3 is given with its conserved first and last residue. A D gene is named only where the DNA matches it firmly. Only part of the rows carry a size: once, few, many, or a class if the clone is expanded.

V gene	J gene	CDR3 length	D gene	clone size	CDR3 protein	CDR3 DNA
TRBV13	TRBJ2-2	16	NA	NA	CASSLVGAVGPGELFF	TGTGCCAGCAGCTTAGTAGGAGCCGTGGGACCCGGGGAGCTGTTTTTT
TRBV4-1	TRBJ1-1	14	NA	NA	CASSPRGAGTEAFF	TGCGCCAGCAGCCCCCGAGGGGCGGGCACTGAAGCTTTCTTT
TRBV10-3	TRBJ2-7	16	NA	NA	CAISERSFSSNYEQYF	TGTGCCATCAGTGAAAGGTCTTTCTCCTCCAACTACGAGCAGTACTTC
TRBV29-1	TRBJ1-2	12	NA	NA	CSVVVGRGGYTF	TGCAGCGTTGTAGTGGGACGGGGTGGCTACACCTTC
TRBV18	TRBJ2-3	17	NA	once	CASSPRAPDSSTDTQYF	TGTGCCAGCTCACCCCGTGCCCCGGACAGTTCCACAGATACGCAGTATTTT
TRBV28	TRBJ1-2	14	NA	NA	CASSLSATGLGYTF	TGTGCCAGCAGTTTATCCGCTACAGGGCTTGGCTACACCTTC
TRBV27	TRBJ1-1	13	NA	NA	CASSRTRGFEAFF	TGTGCCAGCAGTCGGACCAGGGGTTTTGAAGCTTTCTTT
TRBV5-1	TRBJ2-1	20	TRBD2	NA	CASSLNPGPASGSSYNEQFF	TGCGCCAGCAGCTTGAATCCAGGCCCGGCTAGCGGGAGTTCCTACAATGAGCAGTTCTTC
TRBV11-2	TRBJ2-5	12	NA	NA	CASSLGTQGPNF	TGTGCCAGCAGCTTAGGCACCCAGGGACCCAACTTC
TRBV28	TRBJ2-7	12	NA	NA	CASSLDRYEQYF	TGTGCCAGCAGTCTTGATAGGTACGAGCAGTACTTC
TRBV7-2	TRBJ2-1	15	NA	NA	CASSLGLTDYNEQFF	TGTGCCAGCAGCTTGGGGTTGACGGATTACAATGAGCAGTTCTTC
TRBV4-2	TRBJ1-2	15	TRBD1	NA	CASSQEGGQGRGYTF	TGTGCCAGCAGCCAAGAGGGCGGACAGGGCCGCGGCTACACCTTC
TRBV7-7	TRBJ2-7	13	TRBD1	NA	CAAGQELTYEQYF	TGTGCTGCCGGACAGGAGCTTACCTACGAGCAGTACTTC
TRBV7-8	TRBJ1-5	17	TRBD1	NA	CASSLGTGGRSNQPQHF	TGTGCCAGCAGCTTAGGGACAGGGGGCCGAAGCAATCAGCCCCAGCATTTT
TRBV29-1	TRBJ2-7	12	NA	NA	CSVKTSSYEQYF	TGCAGCGTGAAGACTAGCTCCTACGAGCAGTACTTC
TRBV7-9	TRBJ2-1	16	NA	NA	CASSPVWRKVYNEQFF	TGTGCCAGCAGCCCCGTCTGGCGGAAAGTCTACAATGAGCAGTTCTTC